These T cell receptor beta chains were read from a single sample in a study of T cell responses to AZD1222 COVID-19 vaccine. The method was immunoSEQ multiplex PCR; TCRdb's version includes in-frame clones alone and lacks a portion of them. Counted here are roughly 100,000 clones, approximately 92% occurring once; the ten biggest clones make up approximately 45%. The sample here was peripheral blood, taken 28 days after the second AZD1222 dose. The receptors stem from an adult who received the AZD1222 COVID-19 vaccine. CDR3s include the opening cysteine and the closing phenylalanine or tryptophan. The D gene is left open where the match is weak. Expanded clones are given a class, and other clones once, few, many or no size at all.

size	D	J	V	CDR3	DNA
-	-	TRBJ2-1	TRBV7-9	CASTRLAQGNEQFF	TGTGCCAGCACCAGACTAGCCCAGGGGAATGAGCAGTTCTTC
-	-	TRBJ1-2	TRBV19	CASSMEDSEFYGYTF	TGTGCCAGTAGTATGGAGGACAGCGAGTTCTATGGCTACACCTTC
-	TRBD2	TRBJ2-1	TRBV7-2	CASSLGLAGGKSSYNEQFF	TGTGCCAGCAGCTTAGGGCTAGCGGGAGGAAAGAGCTCCTACAATGAGCAGTTCTTC
-	-	TRBJ2-2	TRBV28	CASSSPGTGELFF	TGTGCCAGCAGTTCCCCCGGGACCGGGGAGCTGTTTTTT
-	-	TRBJ2-7	TRBV5-1	CASSLNPGTYEQYF	TGCGCCAGCAGCCTCAACCCTGGGACGTACGAGCAGTACTTC
-	-	TRBJ2-3	TRBV14	CASSQDRGLPDTQYF	TGTGCCAGCAGCCAAGATAGGGGACTGCCCGATACGCAGTATTTT
-	-	TRBJ2-1	TRBV2	CASSDLFNEQFF	TGTGCCAGCAGTGACCTATTCAATGAGCAGTTCTTC
-	TRBD2	TRBJ2-7	TRBV28	CASRELASSYEQYF	TGTGCCAGCAGAGAACTAGCGAGCTCCTACGAGCAGTACTTC
-	-	TRBJ2-7	TRBV5-1	CASSWDFSYEQYF	TGCGCCAGCAGCTGGGACTTTTCCTACGAGCAGTACTTC
once	TRBD2	TRBJ2-7	TRBV7-2	CASSDTSDHYEQYF	TGTGCCAGCAGCGACACTAGCGACCACTACGAGCAGTACTTC
-	-	TRBJ2-5	TRBV27	CASTLGETQYF	TGTGCCAGCACCCTAGGAGAGACCCAGTACTTC
-	TRBD2	TRBJ2-3	TRBV5-4	CASSLARASGGSTDTQYF	TGTGCCAGCAGCTTGGCCAGGGCTAGCGGTGGTAGCACAGATACGCAGTATTTT
-	-	TRBJ1-3	TRBV11-2	CASSQQGAGNTIYF	TGTGCCAGCAGCCAACAGGGAGCCGGAAACACCATATATTTT
once	TRBD1	TRBJ1-1	TRBV10-3	CAISAGTGWTEAFF	TGTGCCATCAGTGCCGGGACAGGGTGGACTGAAGCTTTCTTT
-	TRBD1	TRBJ2-7	TRBV5-1	CASSLGVGTGGNEQYF	TGCGCCAGCAGCTTGGGGGTCGGGACAGGAGGCAACGAGCAGTACTTC
-	-	TRBJ1-5	TRBV7-9	CASSWGTGGRNQPQHF	TGTGCCAGCAGCTGGGGGACGGGGGGCCGAAATCAGCCCCAGCATTTT
once	TRBD1	TRBJ2-7	TRBV10-1	CASSGGQATYEQYF	TGCGCCAGCAGTGGAGGACAGGCCACCTACGAGCAGTACTTC
-	-	TRBJ1-1	TRBV28	CASKSEIAEAFF	TGTGCCAGCAAGTCTGAGATCGCTGAAGCTTTCTTT
-	TRBD1	TRBJ1-5	TRBV28	CASGKLQGRGNQPQHF	TGTGCCAGCGGAAAACTACAGGGGCGAGGCAATCAGCCCCAGCATTTT
-	-	TRBJ1-1	TRBV11-2	CASSLQGTEAFF	TGTGCCAGCAGCTTACAGGGCACTGAAGCTTTCTTT
-	TRBD2	TRBJ2-3	TRBV30	CAWSVLAGGTDTQYF	TGTGCCTGGAGTGTACTAGCGGGAGGAACAGATACGCAGTATTTT
-	-	TRBJ1-2	TRBV18	CASSPSKLDSYTF	TGTGCCAGCTCACCATCTAAGCTGGATAGCTACACCTTC
-	TRBD1	TRBJ1-1	TRBV11-2	CASSRTGVRGTEAFF	TGTGCCAGCAGCCGGACAGGGGTCCGTGGCACTGAAGCTTTCTTT
-	-	TRBJ1-3	TRBV11-3	CASSLGGLGNTIYF	TGTGCCAGCAGCCTGGGAGGTCTTGGAAACACCATATATTTT
-	TRBD2	TRBJ2-7	TRBV7-9	CASSLGVAGEGEQYF	TGTGCCAGCAGCTTAGGGGTAGCGGGAGAGGGCGAGCAGTACTTC
-	-	TRBJ1-5	TRBV6-4	CASSEKGDRLYSNQPQHF	TGTGCCAGCAGTGAAAAGGGAGACAGACTTTATAGCAATCAGCCCCAGCATTTT
-	TRBD1	TRBJ2-7	TRBV7-8	CASSSGQGFYEQYF	TGTGCCAGCAGCTCGGGACAGGGTTTCTACGAGCAGTACTTC
-	-	TRBJ1-1	TRBV29-1	CSVVEEVTFF	TGCAGCGTTGTGGAGGAAGTAACTTTCTTT
-	-	TRBJ1-5	TRBV19	CASSIGAENSNQPQHF	TGTGCCAGTAGTATTGGGGCAGAAAATAGCAATCAGCCCCAGCATTTT
once	TRBD1	TRBJ1-6	TRBV7-9	CASSDPGQNSPLHF	TGTGCCAGCAGCGATCCGGGACAGAATTCACCCCTCCACTTT
-	-	TRBJ2-7	TRBV19	CASSTDTPGYEQYF	TGTGCCAGTAGTACTGACACACCGGGCTACGAGCAGTACTTC
once	-	TRBJ2-3	TRBV24-1	CATSGLRFSSTDTQYF	TGTGCCACCAGTGGCCTGAGGTTTTCTAGCACAGATACGCAGTATTTT
-	-	TRBJ1-2	TRBV25-1	CASSEWGRESYTF	TGTGCCAGCAGTGAATGGGGCAGGGAGAGCTACACCTTC
-	-	TRBJ1-1	TRBV19	CASTPEWPEAFF	TGTGCCAGTACCCCAGAATGGCCTGAAGCTTTCTTT
-	-	TRBJ2-7	TRBV7-9	CASTLRSPSSYEQYF	TGTGCCAGCACTCTGAGGTCCCCCTCCTCCTACGAGCAGTACTTC
-	TRBD1	TRBJ1-5	TRBV6-5	CASSFDRALNQPQHF	TGTGCCAGCAGTTTTGACAGGGCCCTCAATCAGCCCCAGCATTTT
-	-	TRBJ2-5	TRBV28	CASSSRKETQYF	TGTGCCAGCAGTAGCCGGAAAGAGACCCAGTACTTC
-	TRBD2	TRBJ2-1	TRBV27	CASSLILAGVNEQFF	TGTGCCAGCAGCCTTATACTAGCGGGAGTAAATGAGCAGTTCTTC
-	-	TRBJ1-1	TRBV3-1/TRBV3-2	CASSASVTGPEAFF	TGTGCCAGCAGCGCCTCCGTGACAGGCCCTGAAGCTTTCTTT
-	TRBD2	TRBJ2-5	TRBV29-1	CSGTSGLVAETQYF	TGCAGCGGGACGTCGGGACTAGTCGCAGAGACCCAGTACTTC
-	TRBD1	TRBJ1-2	TRBV5-6	CASSHWYRGVYGYTF	TGTGCCAGCAGCCATTGGTACAGGGGGGTTTATGGCTACACCTTC
-	TRBD1	TRBJ1-1	TRBV11-3	CASSLARGRANTEAFF	TGTGCCAGCAGCTTAGCCAGGGGGAGGGCGAACACTGAAGCTTTCTTT
many	-	TRBJ2-1	TRBV6-5	CASSPSIADNNEQFF	TGTGCCAGCAGTCCTTCCATTGCGGATAACAATGAGCAGTTCTTC
medium-sized	-	TRBJ1-1	TRBV4-2	CASSQDSGGGGLEAFF	TGTGCCAGCAGCCAAGATTCGGGCGGTGGGGGTCTGGAGGCTTTCTTT
-	-	TRBJ2-1	TRBV6-2/TRBV6-3	CASSPGVIMNEQFF	TGTGCCAGCAGCCCGGGGGTTATCATGAATGAGCAGTTCTTC
-	-	TRBJ2-7	TRBV6-5	CASSTLVQGEQYF	TGTGCCAGCAGTACCCTGGTCCAGGGCGAGCAGTACTTC
-	TRBD2	TRBJ2-3	TRBV5-4	CASSYRLAGTTDTQYF	TGTGCCAGCAGTTACCGACTAGCGGGAACGACAGATACGCAGTATTTT
-	-	TRBJ2-2	TRBV27	CASTYSTINTGELFF	TGTGCCAGCACTTACTCTACTATTAACACCGGGGAGCTGTTTTTT